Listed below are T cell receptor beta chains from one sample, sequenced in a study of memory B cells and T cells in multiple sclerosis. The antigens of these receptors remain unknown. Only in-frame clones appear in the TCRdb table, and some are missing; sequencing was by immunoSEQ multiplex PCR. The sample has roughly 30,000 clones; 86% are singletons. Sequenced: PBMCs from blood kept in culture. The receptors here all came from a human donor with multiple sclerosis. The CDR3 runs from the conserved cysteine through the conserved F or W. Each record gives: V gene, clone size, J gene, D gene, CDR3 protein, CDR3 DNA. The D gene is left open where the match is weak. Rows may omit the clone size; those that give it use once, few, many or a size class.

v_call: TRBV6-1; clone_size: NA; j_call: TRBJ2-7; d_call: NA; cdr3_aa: CATNRQSYEQYF; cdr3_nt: TGTGCCACAAACCGACAGTCCTACGAGCAGTACTTC
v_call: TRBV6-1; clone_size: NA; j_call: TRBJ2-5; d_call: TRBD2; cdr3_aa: CASGGLAGFQETQYF; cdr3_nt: TGTGCCAGCGGTGGACTAGCGGGGTTTCAAGAGACCCAGTACTTC
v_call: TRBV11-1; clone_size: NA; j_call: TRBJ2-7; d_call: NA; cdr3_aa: CASSLGPPTYEQYF; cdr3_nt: TGTGCCAGCAGCTTAGGACCTCCGACCTACGAGCAGTACTTC
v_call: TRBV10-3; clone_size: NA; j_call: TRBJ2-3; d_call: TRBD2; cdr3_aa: CAIRGLAGGPLTDTQYF; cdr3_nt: TGTGCCATCAGAGGACTAGCGGGGGGGCCCTTAACAGATACGCAGTATTTT
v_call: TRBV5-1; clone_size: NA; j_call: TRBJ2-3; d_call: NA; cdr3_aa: CASSRGLGPTDTQYF; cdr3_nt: TGCGCCAGCAGCCGGGGCCTCGGCCCCACAGATACGCAGTATTTT
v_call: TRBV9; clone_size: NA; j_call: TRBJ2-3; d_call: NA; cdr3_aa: CASSVGILADTQYF; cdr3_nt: TGTGCCAGCAGCGTTGGGATTTTGGCAGATACGCAGTATTTT
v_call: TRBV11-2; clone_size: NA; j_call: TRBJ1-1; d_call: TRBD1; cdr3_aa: CASSPTYDRDRLNTEAFF; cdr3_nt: TGTGCCAGCAGCCCAACCTATGACAGGGATAGACTGAACACTGAAGCTTTCTTT
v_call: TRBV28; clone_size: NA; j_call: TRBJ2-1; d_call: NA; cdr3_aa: CASSPLFGGFNEQFF; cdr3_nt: TGTGCCAGCAGTCCGTTATTTGGGGGGTTCAATGAGCAGTTCTTC
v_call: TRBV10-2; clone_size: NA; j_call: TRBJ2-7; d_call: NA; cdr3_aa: CASSEGYEQYF; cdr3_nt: TGCGCCAGCAGTGAGGGATACGAGCAGTACTTC
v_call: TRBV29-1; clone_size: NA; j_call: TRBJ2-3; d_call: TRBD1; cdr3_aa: CSVVTGDTDTQYF; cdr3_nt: TGCAGCGTCGTAACAGGGGACACAGATACGCAGTATTTT
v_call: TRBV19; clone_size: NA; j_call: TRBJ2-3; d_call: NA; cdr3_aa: CASRLQGKKTDTQYF; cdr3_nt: TGTGCCAGTAGGCTACAGGGTAAGAAGACAGATACGCAGTATTTT
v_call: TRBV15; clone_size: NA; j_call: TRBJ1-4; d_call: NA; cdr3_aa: CATSSSFSATNEKLFF; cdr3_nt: TGTGCCACCAGCAGTAGTTTCAGTGCAACTAATGAAAAACTGTTTTTT
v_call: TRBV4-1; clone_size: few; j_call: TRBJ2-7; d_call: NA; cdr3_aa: CASSHSGAGEQYF; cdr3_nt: TGCGCCAGCAGCCATTCAGGGGCGGGAGAGCAGTACTTC
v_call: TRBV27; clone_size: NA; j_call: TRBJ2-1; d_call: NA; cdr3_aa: CASSPSTENEQFF; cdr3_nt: TGTGCCAGCAGTCCCTCGACAGAAAATGAGCAGTTCTTC
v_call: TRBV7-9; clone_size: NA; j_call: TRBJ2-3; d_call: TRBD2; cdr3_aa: CASSFDIAGTSTDTQYF; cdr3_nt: TGTGCCAGCAGCTTCGATATAGCGGGAACCAGCACAGATACGCAGTATTTT
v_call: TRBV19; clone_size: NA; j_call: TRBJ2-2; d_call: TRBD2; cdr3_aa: CATLGGDTGELFF; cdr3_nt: TGTGCCACCCTGGGGGGGGACACCGGGGAGCTGTTTTTT
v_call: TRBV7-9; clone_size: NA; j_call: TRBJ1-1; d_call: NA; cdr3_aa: CASSLTTSPNTEAFF; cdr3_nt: TGTGCCAGCAGCCTTACGACATCCCCGAACACTGAAGCTTTCTTT
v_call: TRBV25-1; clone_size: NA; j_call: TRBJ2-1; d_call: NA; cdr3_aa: CASSELGGLYNEQFF; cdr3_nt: TGTGCCAGCAGTGAATTAGGGGGGCTCTACAATGAGCAGTTCTTC
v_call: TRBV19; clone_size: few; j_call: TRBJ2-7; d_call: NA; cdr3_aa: CASSIGRAGEQYF; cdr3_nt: TGTGCCAGTAGTATTGGCAGGGCCGGAGAGCAGTACTTC
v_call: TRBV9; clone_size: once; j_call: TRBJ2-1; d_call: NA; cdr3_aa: CASSGDPREVVF; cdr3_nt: TGTGCCAGCAGCGGGGACCCCCGAGAAGTTGTCTTC
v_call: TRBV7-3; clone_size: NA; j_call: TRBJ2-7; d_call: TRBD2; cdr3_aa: CASSLDGLAGFYEQYF; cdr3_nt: TGTGCCAGCAGCCTGGACGGACTAGCGGGGTTTTACGAGCAGTACTTC
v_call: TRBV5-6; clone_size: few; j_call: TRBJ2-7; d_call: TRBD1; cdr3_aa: CASSYTDRGLSYEQYF; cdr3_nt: TGTGCCAGCAGCTACACGGACAGGGGGCTCTCCTACGAGCAGTACTTC
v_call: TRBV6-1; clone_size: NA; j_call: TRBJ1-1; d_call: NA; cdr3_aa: CASSPRAQNTEAFF; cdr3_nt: TGTGCCAGCAGTCCCCGGGCTCAGAACACTGAAGCTTTCTTT
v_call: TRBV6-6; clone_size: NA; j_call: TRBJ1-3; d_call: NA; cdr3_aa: CASTLQGAGNTIYF; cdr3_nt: TGTGCCAGCACCTTACAGGGAGCCGGAAACACCATATATTTT
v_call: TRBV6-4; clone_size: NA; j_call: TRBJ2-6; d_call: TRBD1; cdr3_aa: CASSGQGTSGANVLTF; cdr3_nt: TGTGCCAGCAGCGGACAGGGGACTTCTGGGGCCAACGTCCTGACTTTC
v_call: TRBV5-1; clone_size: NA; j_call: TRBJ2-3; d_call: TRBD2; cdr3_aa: CASSPPPSLAGGRGDTQYF; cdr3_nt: TGCGCCAGCAGCCCCCCCCCATCTTTAGCGGGGGGCCGGGGAGATACGCAGTATTTT